The 14 T cell receptor beta chains below come from one sample, sequenced in a study of CD8+ T cells in alopecia areata (dated by TCRdb to 2016 to 2019). Library generation was performed with the immunoSEQ multiplex PCR assay. RNA was extracted from all samples and reverse transcribed into cDNA, which served as template for TCR sequencing. Entries here come from immuneACCESS through TCRdb and include only in-frame sequences with V and J called. Some clones fail to appear in such tables; in the studies checked, an unresolved V gene covers under half of the shortfall, and the cause of the remainder is unknown. This sample holds about 190,000 clones; 45% to 75% were observed only once. The ten largest clonotypes hold approximately 0.7% of the sample. Interpreted using the paper, the time point label stands for: roughly 27 days on oral tofacitinib. Per the publication, the treatment or condition label means: oral pan-JAK inhibitor, 5-10 mg twice daily.

The sequenced sample was CD4+ T cells sorted from blood, obtained at week 4, from a patient treated with tofacitinib. The source is a human donor with alopecia areata.

This chain uses TRBV5-1 with TRBJ1-2, with a weak D call TRBD1 (5 bases). V dropped 3 bases and J dropped 8 bases, with 17 bases sitting between them. The CDR3 totals 14 residues. Germline CDR1 reads SGHRS; CDR2 reads YFSETQ. The CDR3 nucleotides are TGCGCCAGCAGCTGGGGGGACCGCATGCGAGGCTACACCTTC. This gives the protein CASSWGDRMRGYTF. The full variable domain, completed using reference TRBV5-1 and TRBJ1-2, is KAGVTQTPRYLIKTRGQQVTLSCSPISGHRSVSWYQQTPGQGLQFLFEYFSETQRNKGNFPGRFSGRQFSNSRSEMNVSTLELGDSALYLCASSWGDRMRGYTFGSGTRLTVV.

The chain recombines TRBV5-1 with TRBJ2-7, with 8 bases matching TRBD1. In germline, CDR1 is SGHRS, CDR2 YFSETQ. The CDR3 length is 15 residues. The V gene end was trimmed by 3 bases and the J gene end by 6 bases; junction bases not matched to a gene: 11. The CDR3 DNA sequence: TGCGCCAGCAGCTCGCTAAAAGGACAGGGATCCGAGCAGTACTTC. Its translation: CASSSLKGQGSEQYF.

The CDR3 is CATGDGEQFF. The CDR3, as DNA: TGTGCCACCGGGGACGGTGAGCAGTTCTTC. V gene TRBV2 combines with J gene TRBJ2-1; D may match TRBD1 or TRBD2 (5 bases each). CDR1 and CDR2 (germline): SNHLY, FYNNEI. The CDR3 sequence is 10 residues long. The V end lost 10 bases, the J end lost 9 bases, and 10 bases lay between the germline ends.

There are a few counts of this clone. This chain joins TRBV30 and TRBJ2-1; 8 nucleotides align to TRBD2. The junction had 9 bases not matched to a gene; V was cut back by 1 base and J by 7 bases. The CDR3 has 15 residues. In germline, CDR1 is GTSNPN, CDR2 SVGIG (reference sequence). The CDR3 nucleotides are TGTGCCTGGAGTGCAGAGCGGGGGTATGGTAATGAGCAGTTCTTC. This codes for CAWSAERGYGNEQFF.

The CDR3 spells CASSESGAEKTQYF. In nucleotides, the CDR3 is TGTGCCAGCAGTGAATCCGGGGCTGAGAAGACCCAGTACTTC. This chain joins TRBV25-1 and TRBJ2-5; either TRBD1 or TRBD2 may fit D (5 bases each). The germline CDR1 and CDR2 sequences are MGHDK and SYGVNS. Trimming took off 1 base at V and 6 bases at J, with 12 bases between the two ends. The CDR3 covers 14 residues. Complete variable domain (other parts from reference TRBV25-1 and TRBJ2-5): EADIYQTPRYLVIGTGKKITLECSQTMGHDKMYWYQQDPGMELHLIHYSYGVNSTEKGDLSSESTVSRIRTEHFPLTLESARPSHTSQYLCASSESGAEKTQYFGPGTRLLVL.

This clone was counted a few times. This chain links TRBV7-9 with TRBJ1-3; the D gene is possibly TRBD1 (6 bases). Trimming took off 5 bases at V and 0 bases at J, with 14 bases between the two ends. The CDR3 has 16 residues. Germline V gives CDR1 SEHNR, CDR2 FQNEAQ (reference sequence). The CDR3 nucleotides read TGTGCCAGCAGCCCGACCGGGGGCAGCTCTGGAAACACCATATATTTT. This encodes CASSPTGGSSGNTIYF.

The genes are TRBV2 and TRBJ1-5; 10 bases are shared with TRBD1. V was pared by 6 bases and J by 5 bases, with 7 bases of the junction left unmatched. Germline V lookup: CDR1 SNHLY, CDR2 FYNNEI. CDR3 length equals 15 residues. CDR3 DNA: TGTGCCAGCAGCCGGGACAGGGGCATCGATCAGCCCCAGCATTTT. Translated, it gives CASSRDRGIDQPQHF.

This clone was detected a few times. The chain employs TRBV5-1 and TRBJ2-3; 11 bases are shared with TRBD1. J was trimmed by 5 bases and V by 2 bases; bases with no gene match: 1. Germline V lookup: CDR1 SGHRS, CDR2 YFSETQ. This CDR3 has 14 residues. This chain's CDR3 is CASSLGTGGDTQYF. DNA for the CDR3: TGCGCCAGCAGCTTAGGGACAGGGGGAGATACGCAGTATTTT.

The gene calls are TRBV28 and TRBJ2-7; 8 bases line up with TRBD1. This CDR3 has 15 amino acids. From germline, CDR1 is MDHEN and CDR2 SYDVKM. V lost 5 bases to trimming and J lost 6 bases; unmatched junction nucleotides: 12. DNA for the CDR3: TGTGCCAGCAGTCCAAACGGACAGGGTCTGACCGAGCAGTACTTC. This translates into CASSPNGQGLTEQYF.

The CDR3 nucleotides are TGCGCCAGCAGCCAAGAGGTAGGGCTGTCAAATCAGCCCCAGCATTTT. Its translation: CASSQEVGLSNQPQHF. This rearrangement joins TRBV4-3 to TRBJ1-5; D is ambiguous. This CDR3 has 16 amino acids. V was pared by 0 bases and J by 4 bases, with 13 bases between. Germline loops: CDR1 LGHNA, CDR2 YSLEER.

The J gene is TRBJ2-5, the V gene TRBV6-5; D is uncertain. Trimming took off 9 bases at V and 5 bases at J, with 13 bases between the two ends. This CDR3 is 12 amino acids long. The V gene's germline CDR1 is MNHEY and CDR2 SVGAGI. The chain's CDR3 is CASEDTGETQYF. The CDR3 coding sequence is TGTGCCAGTGAAGACACCGGGGAGACCCAGTACTTC.

This clone has just a few counts. The rearrangement joins TRBV10-3 to TRBJ1-5; tentative D call: TRBD1 (5 bases). Looked up from germline, CDR1 is ENHRY and CDR2 is SYGVKD. The germline V and J ends were trimmed by 0 bases and 5 bases, with 11 bases remaining between them. CDR3 length: 15 amino acids. CDR3 sequence (DNA): TGTGCCATCAGTGAGTCTGAGGGGCGGTATCAGCCCCAGCATTTT. Translation: CAISESEGRYQPQHF.

The gene calls are TRBV7-2 and TRBJ2-3; TRBD2 matches 8 bases. The junction had 8 bases not matched to a gene; V was cut back by 7 bases and J by 5 bases. The V gene's germline CDR1 is SGHTA and CDR2 FQGNSA. The CDR3 spans 14 residues. CDR3 residues: CASTLGRAEDTQYF. The CDR3 nucleotides are TGTGCCAGCACCCTCGGGAGGGCCGAAGATACGCAGTATTTT.

The J gene is TRBJ2-3, the V gene TRBV29-1, with D perhaps matching TRBD1 or TRBD2 (5 bases each). The CDR3 loop spans 13 amino acids. Trimming took off 4 bases at V and 0 bases at J, with 8 bases between the two ends. Germline values: CDR1 SQVTM, CDR2 ANQGSEA. The CDR3 sequence is CSVVGGSTDTQYF. The CDR3 nucleotides read TGCAGCGTTGTTGGGGGTAGCACAGATACGCAGTATTTT.